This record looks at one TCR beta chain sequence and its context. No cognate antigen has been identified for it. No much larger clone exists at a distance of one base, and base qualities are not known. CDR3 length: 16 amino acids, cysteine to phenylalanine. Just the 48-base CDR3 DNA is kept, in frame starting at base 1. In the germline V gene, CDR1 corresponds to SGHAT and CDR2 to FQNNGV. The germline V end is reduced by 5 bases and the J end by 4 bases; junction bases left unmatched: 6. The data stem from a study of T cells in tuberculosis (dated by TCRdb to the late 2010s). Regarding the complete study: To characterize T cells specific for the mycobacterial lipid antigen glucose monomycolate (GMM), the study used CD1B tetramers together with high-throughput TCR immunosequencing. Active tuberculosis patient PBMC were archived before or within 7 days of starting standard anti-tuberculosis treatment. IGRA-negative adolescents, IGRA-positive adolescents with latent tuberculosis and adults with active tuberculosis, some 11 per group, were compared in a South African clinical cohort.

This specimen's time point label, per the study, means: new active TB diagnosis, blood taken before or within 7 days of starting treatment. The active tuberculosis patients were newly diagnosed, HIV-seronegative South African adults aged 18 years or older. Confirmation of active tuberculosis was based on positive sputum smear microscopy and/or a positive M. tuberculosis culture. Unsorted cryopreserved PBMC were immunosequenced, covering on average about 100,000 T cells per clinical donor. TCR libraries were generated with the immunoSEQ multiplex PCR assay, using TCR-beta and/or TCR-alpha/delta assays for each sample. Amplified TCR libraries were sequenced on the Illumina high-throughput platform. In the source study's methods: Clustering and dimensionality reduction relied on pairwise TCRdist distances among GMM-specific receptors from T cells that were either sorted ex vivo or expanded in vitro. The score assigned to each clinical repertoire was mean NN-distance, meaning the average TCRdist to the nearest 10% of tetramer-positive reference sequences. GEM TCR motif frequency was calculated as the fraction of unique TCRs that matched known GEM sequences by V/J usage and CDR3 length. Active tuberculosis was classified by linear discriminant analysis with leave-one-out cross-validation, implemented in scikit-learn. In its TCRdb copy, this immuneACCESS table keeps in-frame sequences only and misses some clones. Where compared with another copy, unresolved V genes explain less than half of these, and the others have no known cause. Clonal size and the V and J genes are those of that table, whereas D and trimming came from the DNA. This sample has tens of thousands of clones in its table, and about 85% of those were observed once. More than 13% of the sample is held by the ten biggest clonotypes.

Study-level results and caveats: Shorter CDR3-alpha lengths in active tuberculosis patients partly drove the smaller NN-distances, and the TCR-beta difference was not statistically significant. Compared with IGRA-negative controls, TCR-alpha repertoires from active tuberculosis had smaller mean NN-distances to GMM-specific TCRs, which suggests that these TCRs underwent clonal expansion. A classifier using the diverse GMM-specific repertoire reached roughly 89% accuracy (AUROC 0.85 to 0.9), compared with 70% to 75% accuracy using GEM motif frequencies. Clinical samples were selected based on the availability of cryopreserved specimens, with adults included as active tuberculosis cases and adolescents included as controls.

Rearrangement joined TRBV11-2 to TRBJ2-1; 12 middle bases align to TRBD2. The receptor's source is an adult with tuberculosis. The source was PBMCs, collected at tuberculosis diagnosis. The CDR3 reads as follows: CASSPTSGRSYNEQFF. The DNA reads TGTGCCAGCAGCCCCACTAGCGGGAGGTCGTACAATGAGCAGTTCTTC.